These T cell receptor beta chains were read from a single sample in a study of blood T cell repertoires in COVID-19. Data came from immunoSEQ multiplex PCR; TCRdb stores just in-frame clones and leaves some out. The table records 200,000 to 250,000 clones, 86% of them present only once. Sequencing used peripheral blood. Receptor source: a man aged 60 to 75 with acute or convalescent COVID-19. The CDR3 runs from the conserved cysteine through the conserved F or W. The D gene is left open where the match is weak. Rows may omit the clone size; those that give it use once, few, many or a size class.

>TRBJ1-6|TRBV11-3|17|NA|NA
TGTGCCAGCAGCTTAGTTGCCGGAGGGGCCTATAATTCACCCCTCCACTTT
CASSLVAGGAYNSPLHF
>TRBJ2-7|TRBV29-1|14|TRBD1|once
TGCAGCGTAGGGGACAGGGCCCCTTCCTACGAGCAGTACTTC
CSVGDRAPSYEQYF
>TRBJ2-2|TRBV28|14|TRBD1|NA
TGTGCCAGCATACGACAGGGGGTAACCGGGGAGCTGTTTTTT
CASIRQGVTGELFF
>TRBJ1-1|TRBV4-2|14|NA|NA
TGTGCCAGCAGCCAAGATGCCAGGGGCACTGAAGCTTTCTTT
CASSQDARGTEAFF
>TRBJ1-3|TRBV2|14|NA|NA
TGTGCCAGCAGTCCCCGGGACTCTGGAAACACCATATATTTT
CASSPRDSGNTIYF
>TRBJ2-2|TRBV4-3|16|TRBD1|NA
TGCGCCAGCAGCCACCTAGGGACAGAGAACACCGGGGAGCTGTTTTTT
CASSHLGTENTGELFF
>TRBJ1-2|TRBV28|15|TRBD1|few
TGTGCCAGCAGTTTATTGAGGGACAGATCAGATCGCTACACCTTC
CASSLLRDRSDRYTF
>TRBJ2-2|TRBV5-4|17|NA|NA
TGTGCCAGCAGCTTGGAAGTGCCTAGAAGAGTCGGCGGGGAGCTGTTTTTT
CASSLEVPRRVGGELFF
>TRBJ2-5|TRBV7-2|14|TRBD2|NA
TGTGCCAGCAGCCCCGCGGGGGGCGAAGAGACCCAGTACTTC
CASSPAGGEETQYF
>TRBJ2-7|TRBV9|15|TRBD2|NA
TGTGCCAGCAGCGTAGGGGATAGCGGGGGCTACGAGCAGTACTTC
CASSVGDSGGYEQYF
>TRBJ2-2|TRBV30|15|TRBD2|NA
TGTGCCTGGAGTGTCCGGGGGGTACACACCGGGGAGCTGTTTTTT
CAWSVRGVHTGELFF
>TRBJ1-4|TRBV25-1|14|NA|NA
TGTGCCAGCAGTGGATCAGGGGCTAATGAAAAACTGTTTTTT
CASSGSGANEKLFF
>TRBJ1-6|TRBV30|15|TRBD1|NA
TGTGCCTGGAGTACCGGACAGGGCAAAAATTCACCCCTCCACTTT
CAWSTGQGKNSPLHF
>TRBJ2-5|TRBV14|15|NA|few
TGTGCCAGCAGCGACAGGCCCCTTCCAATTGAGACCCAGTACTTC
CASSDRPLPIETQYF
>TRBJ2-7|TRBV24-1|13|NA|NA
TGTGCCACCAGTGATGCAACGGGACTTACCAAGTACTTC
CATSDATGLTKYF
>TRBJ2-7|TRBV27|13|NA|NA
TGTGCCAGCAGTTCTAGCTTTTCCGACGAGCAGTACTTC
CASSSSFSDEQYF
>TRBJ1-1|TRBV28|15|TRBD1|NA
TGTGCCAGCAGTCCTTCGACAGGGTTCGTTAGTGAAGCTTTCTTT
CASSPSTGFVSEAFF
>TRBJ1-2|TRBV27|15|TRBD1|NA
TGTGCCAGCAGTTCCTGGACAGGGGGGGACTATGGCTACACCTTC
CASSSWTGGDYGYTF
>TRBJ2-3|TRBV13|14|NA|NA
TGTGCCAGCAGCCCACAGGGATCCACAGATACGCAGTATTTT
CASSPQGSTDTQYF
>TRBJ2-2|TRBV12-5|14|NA|NA
TGTGCTAGTGGCCCCCCGGCAGGGGTCGGGGAGCTGTTTTTT
CASGPPAGVGELFF
>TRBJ1-6|TRBV7-6|10|NA|NA
TGTGCCAGCAGCCTTTCACCCCTCCACTTT
CASSLSPLHF
>TRBJ1-1|TRBV7-9|15|NA|once
TGTGCCAGCAGCTTAGGGGGAGCGTTGGTCACTGAAGCTTTCTTT
CASSLGGALVTEAFF
>TRBJ2-2|TRBV5-4|16|TRBD2|NA
TGTGCCAGCAGCCCTGGACTAGCGGGATTTACCGGGGAGCTGTTTTTT
CASSPGLAGFTGELFF
>TRBJ1-5|TRBV3-1/TRBV3-2|15|TRBD1|NA
TGTGCCAGCAGCCAGACGACAGGGGGGAATCAGCCCCAGCATTTT
CASSQTTGGNQPQHF
>TRBJ2-2|TRBV7-3|16|TRBD2|NA
TGTGCCAGCAGCCCGAGACTAGCGGGAGCTGGCGGGGAGCTGTTTTTT
CASSPRLAGAGGELFF
>TRBJ1-6|TRBV30|15|NA|NA
TGTGCCTGGAGTCCCCCGAGGGGACTCAATTCACCCCTCCACTTT
CAWSPPRGLNSPLHF
>TRBJ2-4|TRBV19|12|NA|NA
TGTGCCAGTAGTACCGGGGGAAACATTCAGTACTTC
CASSTGGNIQYF
>TRBJ2-1|TRBV29-1|12|NA|NA
TGCAGCCGTTCGGATATAAACGGGAAGCAGTTCTTC
CSRSDINGKQFF
>TRBJ1-1|TRBV28|14|NA|NA
TGTGCCAGCAGTTTATGGCGGGAGAACACTGAAGCTTTCTTT
CASSLWRENTEAFF
>TRBJ2-1|TRBV5-4|15|NA|NA
TGTGCCAGCAACACCGGGACTCTCGACCGGAATGAGCAGTTCTTC
CASNTGTLDRNEQFF
>TRBJ2-5|TRBV5-6|17|TRBD1|NA
TGTGCCAGCAGCTTTACATATCCGGACAGGGGGGAAGAGACCCAGTACTTC
CASSFTYPDRGEETQYF
>TRBJ2-7|TRBV7-9|14|TRBD1|NA
TGTGCCAGCAGCCAGACAGGGGCGTCCTACGAGCAGTACTTC
CASSQTGASYEQYF
>TRBJ1-1|TRBV4-1|11|NA|few
TGCGCCAGCAGCCAAGATCAAGCAGCTTTCTTT
CASSQDQAAFF
>TRBJ2-5|TRBV30|14|NA|once
TGTGCCTGGAGTGTAGTGGGGGGGCTGGAGACCCAGTACTTC
CAWSVVGGLETQYF
>TRBJ2-7|TRBV6-5|16|TRBD2|NA
TGTGCCAGCAGTTACCTAACTAGCGGGAGGGTCTACGAGCAGTACTTC
CASSYLTSGRVYEQYF
>TRBJ1-2|TRBV11-2|13|NA|NA
TGTGCCAGCAGCCCTCAAGCGGCTTATGGCTACACCTTC
CASSPQAAYGYTF
>TRBJ1-1|TRBV19|14|TRBD1|NA
TGTGCCAGTAGAGTAGAGGGGGCGAACACTGAAGCTTTCTTT
CASRVEGANTEAFF
>TRBJ2-7|TRBV11-3|17|TRBD2|NA
TGTGCCAGCAGCTCCCCTCGGACTAGCGGGACAGGGTACGAGCAGTACTTC
CASSSPRTSGTGYEQYF
>TRBJ1-5|TRBV7-3|13|NA|NA
TGTGCCAGCAGCTTGGGGGCAGGACAGCCCCAGCATTTT
CASSLGAGQPQHF
>TRBJ2-7|TRBV11-3|16|NA|NA
TGTGCCAGCAGCTTAGATCTTAGCAGAAGCTCCTACGAGCAGTACTTC
CASSLDLSRSSYEQYF
>TRBJ1-4|TRBV7-6|14|NA|few
TGTGCCAGCAGCCCCGGGCTCAGCGGTGAAAAACTGTTTTTT
CASSPGLSGEKLFF
>TRBJ2-7|TRBV7-2|18|TRBD2|NA
TGTGCCAGCAGCTTAAAGGGGGAGGGACTAGCGCAACGCTACGAGCAGTACTTC
CASSLKGEGLAQRYEQYF
>TRBJ2-1|TRBV19|13|NA|NA
TGTGCCAGTAGTATGGTCCAGTACAATGAGCAGTTCTTC
CASSMVQYNEQFF
>TRBJ2-5|TRBV6-2/TRBV6-3|18|NA|NA
TGTGCCAGCAGTTACTCGATCGGGGTAGCGAGAACTCAAGAGACCCAGTACTTC
CASSYSIGVARTQETQYF
>TRBJ2-3|TRBV5-1|15|TRBD1|NA
TGCGCCAGCAGCCTTCGGACAGGGGCGCCAGATACGCAGTATTTT
CASSLRTGAPDTQYF
>TRBJ1-2|TRBV3-1/TRBV3-2|13|NA|NA
TGTGCCAGCAGCCCCGCGACCGACAGCGGCTACACCTTC
CASSPATDSGYTF
>TRBJ2-7|TRBV19|13|TRBD1|NA
TGTGCCAGTAGTATGAGGACAGGAGGCGAGCAGTACTTC
CASSMRTGGEQYF
>TRBJ2-7|TRBV1|15|NA|NA
TGCACCAGCAGCCAACCCCCATCCCCCAAATACGAGCAGTACTTC
CTSSQPPSPKYEQYF
>TRBJ1-1|TRBV29-1|12|NA|NA
TGCAGCGTTGTCCGGGGAAACACTGAAGCTTTCTTT
CSVVRGNTEAFF
>TRBJ2-2|TRBV7-2|15|NA|NA
TGTGCCAGCAGGGCACAGGGTCAACTCGCCGGGGAGCTGTTTTTT
CASRAQGQLAGELFF
>TRBJ1-1|TRBV6-6|16|TRBD1|NA
TGTGCCAGCAGTCGAGGGGGCAATGGACTGGGGACTGAAGCTTTCTTT
CASSRGGNGLGTEAFF
>TRBJ2-1|TRBV27|18|TRBD2|NA
TGTGCCAGCAGCAATCCCCTAGCGGGAGGGAGCTCCTACAATGAGCAGTTCTTC
CASSNPLAGGSSYNEQFF
>TRBJ2-2|TRBV14|15|TRBD1|NA
TGTGCCAGCAGTCGGACAGGGCAGAACACCGGGGAGCTGTTTTTT
CASSRTGQNTGELFF
>TRBJ1-1|TRBV6-6|13|TRBD1|NA
TGTGCCAGCAGTTCCTTGACCGGGACAGGGCGCATCTTT
CASSSLTGTGRIF
>TRBJ1-5|TRBV4-1|16|NA|NA
TGCGCCAGCAGCCAAGAAACCCCGGAGGTAAATCAGCCCCAGCATTTT
CASSQETPEVNQPQHF
>TRBJ2-1|TRBV24-1|13|NA|NA
TGTGCCACCAGTGGGGGCCTAGCGAATGAGCAGTTCTTC
CATSGGLANEQFF
>TRBJ1-5|TRBV7-8|15|NA|NA
TGTGCCAGCAGCTCAAAGGGTACAGGTAGGCAGCCCCAGCATTTT
CASSSKGTGRQPQHF
>TRBJ2-7|TRBV10-3|13|TRBD1|once
TGTGCCATCGGGACAGTGTCCTCCTACGAGCAGTACTTC
CAIGTVSSYEQYF